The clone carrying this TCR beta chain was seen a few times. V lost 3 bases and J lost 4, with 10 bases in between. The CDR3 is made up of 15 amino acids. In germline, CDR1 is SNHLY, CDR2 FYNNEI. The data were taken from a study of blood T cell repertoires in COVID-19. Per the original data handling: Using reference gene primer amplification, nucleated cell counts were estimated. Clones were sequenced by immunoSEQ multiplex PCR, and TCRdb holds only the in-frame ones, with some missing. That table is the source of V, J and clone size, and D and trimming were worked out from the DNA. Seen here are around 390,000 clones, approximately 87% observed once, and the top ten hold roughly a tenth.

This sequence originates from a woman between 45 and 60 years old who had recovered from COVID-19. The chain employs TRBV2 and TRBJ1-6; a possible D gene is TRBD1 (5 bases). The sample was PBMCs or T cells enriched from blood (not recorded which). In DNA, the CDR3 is TGTGCCAGCAGTGAGGGGGGGACTTATAATTCACCCCTCCACTTT. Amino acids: CASSEGGTYNSPLHF.